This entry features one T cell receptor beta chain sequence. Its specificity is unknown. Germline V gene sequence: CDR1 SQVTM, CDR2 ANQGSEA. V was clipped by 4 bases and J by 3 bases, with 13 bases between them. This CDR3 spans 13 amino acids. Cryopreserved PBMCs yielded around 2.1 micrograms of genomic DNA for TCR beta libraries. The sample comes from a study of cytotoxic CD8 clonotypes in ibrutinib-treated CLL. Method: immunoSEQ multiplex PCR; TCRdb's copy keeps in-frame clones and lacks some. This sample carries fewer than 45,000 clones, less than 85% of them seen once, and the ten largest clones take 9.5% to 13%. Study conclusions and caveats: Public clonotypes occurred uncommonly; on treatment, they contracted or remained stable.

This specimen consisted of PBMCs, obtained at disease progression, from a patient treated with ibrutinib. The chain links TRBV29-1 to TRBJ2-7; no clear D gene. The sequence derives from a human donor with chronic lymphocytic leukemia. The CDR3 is CSVVRAQDYEQYF. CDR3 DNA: TGCAGCGTTGTACGGGCACAAGACTACGAGCAGTACTTC.